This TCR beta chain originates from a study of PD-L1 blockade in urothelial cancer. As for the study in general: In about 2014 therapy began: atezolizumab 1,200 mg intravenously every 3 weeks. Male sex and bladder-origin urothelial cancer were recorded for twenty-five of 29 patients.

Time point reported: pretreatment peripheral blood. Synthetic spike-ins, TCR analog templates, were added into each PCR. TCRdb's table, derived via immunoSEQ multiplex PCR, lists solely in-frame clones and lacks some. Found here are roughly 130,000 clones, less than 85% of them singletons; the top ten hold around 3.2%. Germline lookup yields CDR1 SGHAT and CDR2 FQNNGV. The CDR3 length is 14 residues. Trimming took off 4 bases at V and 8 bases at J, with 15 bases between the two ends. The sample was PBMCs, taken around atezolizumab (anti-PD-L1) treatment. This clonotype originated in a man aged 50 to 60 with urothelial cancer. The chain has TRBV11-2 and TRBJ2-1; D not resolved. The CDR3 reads CASSSIPVRDEQFF. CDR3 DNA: TGTGCCAGCAGCTCAATCCCAGTCCGGGATGAGCAGTTCTTC. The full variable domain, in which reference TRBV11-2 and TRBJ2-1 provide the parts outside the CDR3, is EAGVAQSPRYKIIEKRQSVAFWCNPISGHATLYWYQQILGQGPKLLIQFQNNGVVDDSQLPKDRFSAERLKGVDSTLKIQPAKLEDSAVYLCASSSIPVRDEQFFGPGTRLTVL.